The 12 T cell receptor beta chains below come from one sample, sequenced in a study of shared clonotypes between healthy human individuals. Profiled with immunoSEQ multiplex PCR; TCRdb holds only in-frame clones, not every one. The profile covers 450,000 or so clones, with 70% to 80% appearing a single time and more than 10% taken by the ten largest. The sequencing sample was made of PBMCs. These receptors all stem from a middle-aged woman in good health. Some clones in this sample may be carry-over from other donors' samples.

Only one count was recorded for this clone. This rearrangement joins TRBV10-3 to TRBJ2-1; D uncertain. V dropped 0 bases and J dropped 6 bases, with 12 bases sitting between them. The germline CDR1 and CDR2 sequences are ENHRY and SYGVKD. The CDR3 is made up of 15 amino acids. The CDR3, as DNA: TGTGCCATCAGTGAGTCGGAGCTGGGGTTCAATGAGCAGTTCTTC. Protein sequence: CAISESELGFNEQFF.

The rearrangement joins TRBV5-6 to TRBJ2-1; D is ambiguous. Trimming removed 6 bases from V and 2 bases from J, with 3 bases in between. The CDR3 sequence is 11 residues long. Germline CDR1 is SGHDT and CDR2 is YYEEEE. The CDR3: CASTTYNEQFF. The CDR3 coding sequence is TGTGCCAGCACCACCTACAATGAGCAGTTCTTC.

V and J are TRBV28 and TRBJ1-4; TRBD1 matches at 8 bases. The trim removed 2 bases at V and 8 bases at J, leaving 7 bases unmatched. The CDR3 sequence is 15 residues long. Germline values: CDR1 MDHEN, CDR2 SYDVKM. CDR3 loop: CASSLVRTGFEKLFF. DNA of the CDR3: TGTGCCAGCAGTTTAGTTCGGACAGGGTTCGAAAAACTGTTTTTT.

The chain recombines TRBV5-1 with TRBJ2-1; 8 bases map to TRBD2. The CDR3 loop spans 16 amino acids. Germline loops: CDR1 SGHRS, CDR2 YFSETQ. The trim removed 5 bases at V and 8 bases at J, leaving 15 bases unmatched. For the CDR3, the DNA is TGCGCCAGCAGACCAGCGGGAGTTCCTAATGGGTATGAGCAGTTCTTC. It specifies CASRPAGVPNGYEQFF. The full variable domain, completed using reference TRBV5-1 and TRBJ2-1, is KAGVTQTPRYLIKTRGQQVTLSCSPISGHRSVSWYQQTPGQGLQFLFEYFSETQRNKGNFPGRFSGRQFSNSRSEMNVSTLELGDSALYLCASRPAGVPNGYEQFFGPGTRLTVL.

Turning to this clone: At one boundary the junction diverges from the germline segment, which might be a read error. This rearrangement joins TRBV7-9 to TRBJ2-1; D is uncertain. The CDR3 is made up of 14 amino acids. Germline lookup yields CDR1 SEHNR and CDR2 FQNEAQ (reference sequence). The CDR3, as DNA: TGCGCCAGCAGCCAAGATAGGGTTATGGGGGAGCAGTTCTTC. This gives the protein CASSQDRVMGEQFF.

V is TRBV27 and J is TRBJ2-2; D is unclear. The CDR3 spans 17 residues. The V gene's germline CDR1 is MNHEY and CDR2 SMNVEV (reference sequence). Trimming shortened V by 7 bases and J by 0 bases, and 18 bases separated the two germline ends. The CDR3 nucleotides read TGTGCCAGCACCCGCCTCGCGGTAACCGCGAACACCGGGGAGCTGTTTTTT. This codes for CASTRLAVTANTGELFF.

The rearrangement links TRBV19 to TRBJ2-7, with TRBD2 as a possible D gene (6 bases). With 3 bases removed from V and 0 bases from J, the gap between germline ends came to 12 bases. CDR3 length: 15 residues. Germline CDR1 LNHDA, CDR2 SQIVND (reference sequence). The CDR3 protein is CASSISLASSYEQYF. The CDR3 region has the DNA TGTGCCAGTAGTATCAGTCTAGCGAGCTCCTACGAGCAGTACTTC.

CDR3 bases: TGCGCCAGCAGCATCCGGGACAGGGGCCAAGAGACCCAGTACTTC. Translating it yields CASSIRDRGQETQYF. The rearrangement links TRBV5-1 to TRBJ2-5; 10 bases agree with TRBD1. Looked up from germline, CDR1 is SGHRS and CDR2 is YFSETQ. V gave up 4 bases and J gave up 1 base; unmatched junction bases: 4. There are 15 residues in the CDR3.

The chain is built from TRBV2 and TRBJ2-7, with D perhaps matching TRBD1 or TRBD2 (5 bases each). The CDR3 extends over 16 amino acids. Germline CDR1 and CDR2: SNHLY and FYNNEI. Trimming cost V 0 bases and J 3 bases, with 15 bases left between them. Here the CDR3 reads CASSEARDPRVYEQYF. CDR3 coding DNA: TGTGCCAGCAGTGAAGCCCGGGACCCGAGGGTCTACGAGCAGTACTTC. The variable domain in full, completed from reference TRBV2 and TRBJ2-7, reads EPEVTQTPSHQVTQMGQEVILRCVPISNHLYFYWYRQILGQKVEFLVSFYNNEISEKSEIFDDQFSVERPDGSNFTLKIRSTKLEDSAMYFCASSEARDPRVYEQYFGPGTRLTVT.

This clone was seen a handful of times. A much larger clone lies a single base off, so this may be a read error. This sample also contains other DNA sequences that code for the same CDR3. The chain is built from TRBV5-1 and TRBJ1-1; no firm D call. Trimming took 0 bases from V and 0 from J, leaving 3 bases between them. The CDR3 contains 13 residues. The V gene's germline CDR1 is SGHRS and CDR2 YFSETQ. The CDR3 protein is CASSLGMNTEAFF. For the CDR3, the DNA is TGCGCCAGCAGCTTGGGCATGAACACTGAAGCTTTCTTT.

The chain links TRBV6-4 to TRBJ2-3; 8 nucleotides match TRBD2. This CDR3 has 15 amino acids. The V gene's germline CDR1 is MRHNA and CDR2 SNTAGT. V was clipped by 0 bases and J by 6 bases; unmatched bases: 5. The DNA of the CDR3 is TGTGCCAGCAGTGACTCGGCTAGCGGGCCCGATACGCAGTATTTT. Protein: CASSDSASGPDTQYF.

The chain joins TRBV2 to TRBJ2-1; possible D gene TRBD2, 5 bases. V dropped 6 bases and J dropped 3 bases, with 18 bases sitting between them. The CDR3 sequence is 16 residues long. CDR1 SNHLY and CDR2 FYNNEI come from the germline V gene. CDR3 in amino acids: CASRAASAEFYNEQFF. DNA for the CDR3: TGTGCCAGCAGGGCGGCCTCAGCGGAGTTCTACAATGAGCAGTTCTTC.